This T cell receptor (beta chain) came from a study of shared clonotypes between healthy human individuals. Study summary: Each donor contributed plates that comprised three CD4 naive, three CD4 memory, two CD8 naive and one CD8 memory.

The germline CDR1 and CDR2 sequences are LNHNV and YYDKDF (reference sequence). This CDR3 region has 11 residues. V lost 8 bases, J lost 7 bases, and 12 bases lay in between. When replicate PCRs were run on sorted subsets, they used about 220 ng DNA, tens of thousands of T cell genomes. Here immunoSEQ multiplex PCR was the method, and the copy in TCRdb shows in-frame clones only, minus some. The sample includes 100,000 or so clones, roughly 70% of them seen just once. The sequencing input was memory CD8+ T cells sorted from blood. Subset of the sample: CD45RO+ cells pooled with CCR7-negative TemRA cells. The source is a woman aged 25 to 39 in good health. The chain carries TRBV15 and TRBJ2-7, with D perhaps TRBD1 (6 bases). CDR3 DNA sequence: TGTGCCACCTCAGGGGTTGGAGAGCAGTACTTC. This gives the protein CATSGVGEQYF. Looking up the rest from reference TRBV15 and TRBJ2-7 gives the full variable domain: DAMVIQNPRYQVTQFGKPVTLSCSQTLNHNVMYWYQQKSSQAPKLLFHYYDKDFNNEADTPDNFQSRRPNTSFCFLDIRSPGLGDTAMYLCATSGVGEQYFGPGTRLTVT.